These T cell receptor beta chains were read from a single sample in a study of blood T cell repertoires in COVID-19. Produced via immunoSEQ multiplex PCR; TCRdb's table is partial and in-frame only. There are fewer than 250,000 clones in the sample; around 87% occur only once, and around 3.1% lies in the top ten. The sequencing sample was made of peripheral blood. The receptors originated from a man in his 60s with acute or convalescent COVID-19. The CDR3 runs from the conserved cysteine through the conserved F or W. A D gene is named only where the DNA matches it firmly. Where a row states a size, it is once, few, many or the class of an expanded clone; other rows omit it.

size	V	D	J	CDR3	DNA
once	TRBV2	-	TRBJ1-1	CASSEGGRNTEAFF	TGTGCCAGCAGTGAAGGGGGCAGGAACACTGAAGCTTTCTTT
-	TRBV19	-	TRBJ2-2	CASSSGFGGELFF	TGTGCCAGTAGTTCAGGGTTTGGCGGGGAGCTGTTTTTT
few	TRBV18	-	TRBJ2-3	CASSPRGNSRGDTQYF	TGTGCCAGCTCACCACGCGGCAACTCCCGAGGGGATACGCAGTATTTT
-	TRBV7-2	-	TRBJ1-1	CASSPPGGATEAFF	TGTGCCAGCAGCCCCCCCGGGGGGGCCACTGAAGCTTTCTTT
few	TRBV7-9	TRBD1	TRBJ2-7	CASSARQGYVYEQYF	TGTGCCAGCAGCGCCAGACAGGGGTACGTCTACGAGCAGTACTTC
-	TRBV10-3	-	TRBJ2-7	CAISGTAVSSYEQYF	TGTGCCATCAGTGGGACAGCAGTTTCTTCCTACGAGCAGTACTTC
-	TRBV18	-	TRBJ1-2	CASSQKGGDYGYTF	TGTGCCAGCTCCCAAAAGGGGGGGGACTATGGCTACACCTTC
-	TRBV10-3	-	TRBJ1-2	CAIREALRKNYGYTF	TGTGCCATCAGGGAGGCTCTGCGGAAGAACTATGGCTACACCTTC
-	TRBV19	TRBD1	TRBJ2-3	CASSSSRDRVSIDTQYF	TGTGCCAGTAGTAGCTCCCGGGACAGGGTTTCAATCGATACGCAGTATTTT
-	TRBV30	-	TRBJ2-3	CAWSVLGVSTDTQYF	TGTGCCTGGAGTGTCCTAGGGGTGAGCACAGATACGCAGTATTTT
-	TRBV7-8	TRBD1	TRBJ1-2	CASSLTLDRGQGYTF	TGTGCCAGCAGCTTAACGCTAGACAGGGGGCAGGGCTACACCTTC
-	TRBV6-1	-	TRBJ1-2	CASSDGGGYGYTF	TGTGCCAGCAGTGACGGGGGGGGCTATGGCTACACCTTC
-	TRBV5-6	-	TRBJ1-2	CASSLDWGYTF	TGTGCCAGCAGCTTGGACTGGGGCTACACCTTC